This T cell receptor beta chain originates from a study of blood T cell repertoires in COVID-19. Study context: The study drew acute and convalescent COVID-19 samples from the United States, Italy and Spain. The cDNA or gDNA used as material had been derived from T cells, B-cell-depleted T cells, or PBMCs.

This CDR3 spans 13 amino acids. CDR1 LNHDA and CDR2 SQIVND come from the germline V gene (reference sequence). Trimming removed 2 bases from V and 4 bases from J, with 6 bases in between. Assay: immunoSEQ multiplex PCR; the TCRdb copy retains only in-frame clones and omits some. The sample has roughly 180,000 clones, 60% to 85% seen once. This receptor was identified in a man in his sixties with active or convalescent COVID-19. The source material was peripheral blood. The rearrangement uses TRBV19 and TRBJ2-1, with a weak D call TRBD1 (6 bases). For the CDR3, the DNA is TGTGCCAGTAGTATACAGGGGTACAATGAGCAGTTCTTC. The encoded protein is CASSIQGYNEQFF.